These 5 T cell receptor beta chains originate from one sample sequenced in a study of spatial heterogeneity in lung cancer. TCRdb processed the 5' RACE reads anew with MiXCR; each CDR3 protein has one entry. The sample records 15,000 to 20,000 distinct CDR3 sequences, around 6.5% being singletons. General study findings and limits: Tumor mutation counts were tracked by expanded intratumoral alpha and beta TCR counts.

No cognate antigen is known for these TCRs. Sample time point: sample taken at primary tumor resection. Sequencing was performed on lung tumor tissue, taken at surgery. The source is a female donor with early-stage non-small cell lung cancer.

The sample holds many counts of this clonotype. V usage is TRBV29-1 and J usage is TRBJ1-2, with 8 positions matching TRBD1. This CDR3 has 18 residues. The V gene's germline CDR1 is SQVTM and CDR2 ANQGSEA. V trimming: 6 bases; J trimming: 0 bases; junction bases outside the gene matches: 18. In DNA, the CDR3 is TGCAGCGTAGCGTACGACAGGGGCCGAGGCCTTACTAACTATGGCTACACCTTC. This translates into CSVAYDRGRGLTNYGYTF.

The sample holds a few counts of this clonotype. This chain links TRBV6-1 with TRBJ1-1; D is unresolved. Trimming stripped 0 bases from V and 1 base from J, with 9 bases between. The CDR3 consists of 15 residues. Germline V gene data show CDR1 as MNHNS and CDR2 as SASEGT. The CDR3 here is CASSEAGNRNTEAFF. CDR3 coding DNA: TGTGCCAGCAGTGAAGCTGGGAACAGGAACACTGAAGCTTTCTTT.

This clonotype came up many times. The chain has TRBV4-3 and TRBJ1-3, with D possibly being TRBD1 (5 bases). Trimming took 0 bases from V and 2 from J, leaving 14 bases between them. CDR1 and CDR2 from the germline V gene are LGHNA and YSLEER. The CDR3 is 17 residues long. The CDR3 loop is CASSQDARGGAGNTIYF. CDR3 DNA sequence: TGCGCCAGCAGCCAAGACGCGAGAGGAGGGGCTGGAAACACCATATATTTT.

This clonotype has at least ten counts. The chain has TRBV14 and TRBJ1-6, with D perhaps TRBD1 (5 bases). V was pared by 10 bases and J by 8 bases, with 15 bases between. Germline V gene lookup returns CDR1 SGHDN and CDR2 FVKESK. This CDR3 has 13 residues. CDR3 nucleotide sequence: TGTGCCACCAACAGGCAGCCGTATTCACCCCTCCACTTT. It yields the protein CATNRQPYSPLHF. The entire variable domain, with the rest obtained from reference TRBV14 and TRBJ1-6, is as follows: EAGVTQFPSHSVIEKGQTVTLRCDPISGHDNLYWYRRVMGKEIKFLLHFVKESKQDESGMPNNRFLAERTGGTYSTLKVQPAELEDSGVYFCATNRQPYSPLHFGNGTRLTVT.

This clonotype was picked up many times. The gene calls are TRBV20-1 and TRBJ2-1; 11 bases are a match to TRBD2. The germline V gene has CDR1 DFQATT and CDR2 SNEGSKA (reference sequence). The CDR3 has 12 residues. Trimming at V came to 6 bases and at J to 7 bases, leaving 2 bases not matched to a gene. CDR3: CSARTSGNEQFF. The CDR3 bases are TGCAGTGCGCGGACTAGCGGGAATGAGCAGTTCTTC.